The 2 T cell receptor beta chains reported below all come from one sample, sequenced in a study of T cell responses to AZD1222 COVID-19 vaccine. Assay used: immunoSEQ multiplex PCR; TCRdb lists only in-frame clones, some missing. The sample includes around 87,000 clones, roughly 90% of them seen just once. The sample in question was peripheral blood, obtained on day 0 of AZD1222 vaccination. The receptor source for this set is an adult in good health.

This clone occurred a few times. The chain combines TRBV7-8 with TRBJ1-2; 7 nucleotides agree with TRBD1. This CDR3 comprises 16 residues. J gave up 0 bases and V 2 bases, and 6 bases lay outside the gene matches. The germline gives CDR1 SGHVS, CDR2 FQNEAQ. Here the CDR3 reads CASSLFRGGTNYGYTF. In DNA form, the CDR3 reads TGTGCCAGCAGCTTATTCAGGGGGGGCACTAACTATGGCTACACCTTC.

The chain carries TRBV5-4 and TRBJ1-5; D unclear. The CDR3 totals 15 residues. Trimming took 0 bases from V and 2 from J, leaving 9 bases between them. CDR1 is SGHNT and CDR2 is YYREEE in the germline V gene (reference sequence). The CDR3 DNA is TGTGCCAGCAGCTTGGATGGTAGGGGCAATCAGCCCCAGCATTTT. Its translation is CASSLDGRGNQPQHF. The whole variable domain, filled in from reference TRBV5-4 and TRBJ1-5, reads ETGVTQSPTHLIKTRGQQVTLRCSSQSGHNTVSWYQQALGQGPQFIFQYYREEENGRGNFPPRFSGLQFPNYSSELNVNALELDDSALYLCASSLDGRGNQPQHFGDGTRLSIL.